Listed below are T cell receptor beta chains from one sample, sequenced in a study of human T cells and chemical hapten exposure. TCRdb fed the RACE reads into MiXCR, producing one record per CDR3 protein. This table holds 110,000 or so distinct CDR3 sequences, about a tenth found once. Sequenced material: whole blood, taken in connection with sensitization to the hapten diphenylcyclopropenone (DPC). These TCRs come from a woman aged 40 to 49 with alopecia areata. Some clones in this sample may be carry-over from other donors' samples. The CDR3 runs from the conserved cysteine through the conserved F or W. A D gene is named only where the DNA matches it firmly. Size is stated for part of the rows, as once, few or many counts, or as a class when the clone is expanded.

V gene: TRBV24-1
D gene: NA
J gene: TRBJ2-3
clone size: few
CDR3 protein: CATSDTLDTQYF
CDR3 DNA: TGTGCCACCAGTGACACTCTCGATACGCAGTATTTT

V gene: TRBV6-5
D gene: TRBD1
J gene: TRBJ1-1
clone size: many
CDR3 protein: CASMQGVIAEAFF
CDR3 DNA: TGTGCCAGCATGCAGGGGGTTATAGCTGAAGCTTTCTTT

V gene: TRBV2
D gene: NA
J gene: TRBJ1-5
clone size: many
CDR3 protein: CASTRGGGNQPQHF
CDR3 DNA: TGTGCCAGCACCCGAGGCGGGGGTAATCAGCCCCAGCATTTT

V gene: TRBV12-3/TRBV12-4
D gene: NA
J gene: TRBJ2-3
clone size: few
CDR3 protein: CASSLPNGGGAGDTQYF
CDR3 DNA: TGTGCCAGCAGTCTACCGAACGGTGGGGGGGCTGGAGATACGCAGTATTTT

V gene: TRBV19
D gene: TRBD2
J gene: TRBJ2-2
clone size: many
CDR3 protein: CASSASGDAGELFF
CDR3 DNA: TGTGCCAGTAGCGCTAGCGGGGACGCCGGGGAGCTGTTTTTT

V gene: TRBV28
D gene: NA
J gene: TRBJ2-4
clone size: many
CDR3 protein: CASSRGTHSIQYF
CDR3 DNA: TGTGCCAGCAGTCGCGGGACTCACTCGATTCAGTACTTC

V gene: TRBV7-2
D gene: NA
J gene: TRBJ1-4
clone size: few
CDR3 protein: CASSPGLTNEKLFF
CDR3 DNA: TGTGCCAGCAGCCCAGGGCTGACTAATGAAAAACTGTTTTTT

V gene: TRBV29-1
D gene: TRBD2
J gene: TRBJ2-1
clone size: few
CDR3 protein: CSVEGASGRYNEQFF
CDR3 DNA: TGCAGCGTTGAAGGGGCTAGCGGGCGTTACAATGAGCAGTTCTTC

V gene: TRBV7-9
D gene: NA
J gene: TRBJ2-7
clone size: few
CDR3 protein: CASSSTGIEQYF
CDR3 DNA: TGTGCCAGCAGCTCCACAGGGATCGAGCAGTACTTC

V gene: TRBV7-9
D gene: NA
J gene: TRBJ2-5
clone size: NA
CDR3 protein: CASSPVRGPRTETQYF
CDR3 DNA: TGTGCCAGCAGCCCCGTCCGGGGACCGAGAACAGAGACCCAGTACTTC

V gene: TRBV12-3/TRBV12-4
D gene: NA
J gene: TRBJ1-5
clone size: few
CDR3 protein: CASSLAGVSYSNQPQHF
CDR3 DNA: TGTGCCAGCAGTTTAGCAGGAGTTTCGTATAGCAATCAGCCCCAGCATTTT

V gene: TRBV6-6
D gene: NA
J gene: TRBJ1-5
clone size: many
CDR3 protein: CASSYSRQGNQPQHF
CDR3 DNA: TGTGCCAGCAGTTACTCGAGACAGGGCAATCAGCCCCAGCATTTT

V gene: TRBV5-8
D gene: NA
J gene: TRBJ2-7
clone size: NA
CDR3 protein: CASRGFSYEQYF
CDR3 DNA: TGTGCTAGCAGGGGCTTCTCCTACGAGCAGTACTTC

V gene: TRBV28
D gene: TRBD1
J gene: TRBJ1-2
clone size: NA
CDR3 protein: CASRIGTGAYGYTF
CDR3 DNA: TGTGCCAGCAGGATCGGGACAGGAGCTTATGGCTACACCTTC

V gene: TRBV5-6
D gene: NA
J gene: TRBJ2-7
clone size: few
CDR3 protein: CASSTMDYEQYF
CDR3 DNA: TGTGCCAGCAGCACGATGGACTACGAGCAGTACTTC

V gene: TRBV27
D gene: NA
J gene: TRBJ2-2
clone size: many
CDR3 protein: CASKKSGELFF
CDR3 DNA: TGTGCCAGCAAAAAGAGCGGGGAGCTGTTTTTT

V gene: TRBV3-1
D gene: NA
J gene: TRBJ1-4
clone size: few
CDR3 protein: CASSQAGLGEKLFF
CDR3 DNA: TGTGCCAGCAGCCAAGCGGGGTTGGGGGAAAAACTGTTTTTT

V gene: TRBV6-2/TRBV6-3
D gene: TRBD1
J gene: TRBJ2-7
clone size: NA
CDR3 protein: CASSYPGQGVYEQYF
CDR3 DNA: TGTGCCAGCAGTTACCCGGGACAGGGAGTCTACGAGCAGTACTTC

V gene: TRBV7-6
D gene: NA
J gene: TRBJ2-7
clone size: few
CDR3 protein: CASSLDPKGEQYF
CDR3 DNA: TGTGCCAGCAGCTTGGACCCGAAGGGAGAGCAGTACTTC

V gene: TRBV3-1
D gene: NA
J gene: TRBJ1-3
clone size: NA
CDR3 protein: CASSLVRPTNTIYF
CDR3 DNA: TGTGCCAGCAGCCTTGTCCGGCCTACAAACACCATATATTTT

V gene: TRBV3-1
D gene: NA
J gene: TRBJ2-1
clone size: many
CDR3 protein: CASSPQLGEQFF
CDR3 DNA: TGTGCCAGCAGCCCCCAGTTGGGTGAGCAGTTCTTC

V gene: TRBV6-2/TRBV6-3
D gene: TRBD2
J gene: TRBJ2-1
clone size: NA
CDR3 protein: CASSSPGRDEQFF
CDR3 DNA: TGTGCCAGCAGTTCGCCGGGGAGGGATGAGCAGTTCTTC

V gene: TRBV7-2
D gene: TRBD1
J gene: TRBJ1-2
clone size: NA
CDR3 protein: CASSSRDRDYYGYTF
CDR3 DNA: TGTGCCAGCAGCTCCCGGGACAGGGACTACTATGGCTACACCTTC

V gene: TRBV5-4
D gene: NA
J gene: TRBJ2-7
clone size: many
CDR3 protein: CASSRDGTYEQYF
CDR3 DNA: TGTGCCAGCAGCAGAGACGGTACCTACGAGCAGTACTTC

V gene: TRBV4-3
D gene: NA
J gene: TRBJ2-1
clone size: NA
CDR3 protein: CASSWRWQISYNEQFF
CDR3 DNA: TGCGCCAGCAGCTGGCGGTGGCAAATCTCCTACAATGAGCAGTTCTTC

V gene: TRBV12-3/TRBV12-4
D gene: NA
J gene: TRBJ2-2
clone size: NA
CDR3 protein: CASSTRGSGELFF
CDR3 DNA: TGTGCCAGCAGTACCAGGGGCTCCGGGGAGCTGTTTTTT

V gene: TRBV29-1
D gene: NA
J gene: TRBJ1-2
clone size: many
CDR3 protein: CSVLRPQQGNYGYTF
CDR3 DNA: TGCAGCGTTCTAAGGCCCCAGCAGGGAAACTATGGCTACACCTTC

V gene: TRBV6-6
D gene: TRBD2
J gene: TRBJ2-1
clone size: NA
CDR3 protein: CASSLNSPGTSLDNEQFF
CDR3 DNA: TGTGCCAGCAGTCTTAACTCCCCCGGGACTAGCCTCGACAATGAGCAGTTCTTC

V gene: TRBV20-1
D gene: NA
J gene: TRBJ1-6
clone size: NA
CDR3 protein: CSASGWTYNSPLHF
CDR3 DNA: TGCAGTGCTAGTGGGTGGACTTATAATTCACCCCTCCACTTT

V gene: TRBV6-2/TRBV6-3
D gene: NA
J gene: TRBJ2-6
clone size: NA
CDR3 protein: CASSSGVSGANVLTF
CDR3 DNA: TGTGCCAGCAGTTCCGGGGTCTCTGGGGCCAACGTCCTGACTTTC